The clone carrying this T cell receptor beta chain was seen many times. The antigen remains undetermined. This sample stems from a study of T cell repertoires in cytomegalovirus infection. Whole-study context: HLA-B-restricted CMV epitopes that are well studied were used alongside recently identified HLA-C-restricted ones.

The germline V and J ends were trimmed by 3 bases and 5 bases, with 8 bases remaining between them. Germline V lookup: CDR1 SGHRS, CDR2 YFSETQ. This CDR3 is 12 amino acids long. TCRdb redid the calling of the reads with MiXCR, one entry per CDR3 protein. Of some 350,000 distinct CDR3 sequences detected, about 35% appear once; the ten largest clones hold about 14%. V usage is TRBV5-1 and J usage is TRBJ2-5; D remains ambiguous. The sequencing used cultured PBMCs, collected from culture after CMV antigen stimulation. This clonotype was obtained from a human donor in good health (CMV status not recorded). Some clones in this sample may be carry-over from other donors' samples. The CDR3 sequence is CASSSLGETQYF. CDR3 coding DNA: TGCGCCAGCAGCTCTCTGGGGGAGACCCAGTACTTC.